The rows below give T cell receptor beta chains drawn from one sample of a study of T cells in localized non-small cell lung cancer. Sequencing was performed with immunoSEQ multiplex PCR; in TCRdb, only in-frame clones are kept and a portion is missing. The sample has a few thousand clones, around 20% seen once. Sequences were derived from lung tumor tissue, sampled before any cancer treatment. All receptors derive from a man aged 40 to 70 with stage II lung adenocarcinoma. Both conserved end residues are part of each CDR3. The D gene is left open where the match is weak. A row's size may be missing; if present it is once, few, many or a size class.

v_call,j_call,d_call,clone_size,cdr3_nt,cdr3_aa
TRBV6-8,TRBJ2-3,NA,medium-sized,TGTGCCAGCACATTGCCGGGCACAGATACGCAGTATTTT,CASTLPGTDTQYF
TRBV6-8,TRBJ1-1,NA,NA,TGTGCCAGCAGTTACGGGCTAGGGGGGGCTGAAGCTTTCTTT,CASSYGLGGAEAFF
TRBV19,TRBJ1-4,NA,NA,TGTGCCAGTCGGCGGGCAGCGACTAATGAAAAACTGTTTTTT,CASRRAATNEKLFF
TRBV30,TRBJ1-3,TRBD1,once,TGTGCCTGGAGTCGGACAGGGTCCCACGGCGGAAACACCATATATTTT,CAWSRTGSHGGNTIYF
TRBV30,TRBJ1-2,NA,NA,TGTGCCTGGAATATGGGGGCCGGAAATTTCTTC,CAWNMGAGNFF
TRBV11-3,TRBJ2-5,TRBD2,few,TGTGCCAGCAGCTTTTTCTCTAGCGGGGCCGAAGAGACCCAGTACTTC,CASSFFSSGAEETQYF
TRBV6-8,TRBJ2-5,TRBD2,medium-sized,TGTGCCAGCAGTGCTAGCGGCGAGACCCAGTACTTC,CASSASGETQYF
TRBV30,TRBJ2-3,TRBD2,few,TGTGCCTGGAGTGTTGGCGGGGGGGCGGCAGATACGCAGTATTTT,CAWSVGGGAADTQYF
TRBV6-8,TRBJ1-2,NA,medium-sized,TGTGCCAGCAGTGACTCCGAGGGGACTACAAGTGGTGGCTACACCTTC,CASSDSEGTTSGGYTF
TRBV11-3,TRBJ2-1,TRBD2,medium-sized,TGTGCCAGCAGCCCTCGGGAGGCCTCATCCTACAATGAGCAGTTCTTC,CASSPREASSYNEQFF
TRBV6-8,TRBJ2-3,NA,NA,TGTGCCAGCAGTGGGTATGTGGGGCAGGGCACAGATACGCAGTATTTT,CASSGYVGQGTDTQYF
TRBV5-1,TRBJ1-4,TRBD1,NA,TGCGCCAGCAGCTTGCAGACAGGGGGAAATGAAAAACTGTTTTTT,CASSLQTGGNEKLFF
TRBV9,TRBJ1-1,NA,few,TGTGCCAGCAGTCCCTCGGATGTCACTGAAGCTTTCTTT,CASSPSDVTEAFF
TRBV18,TRBJ2-7,NA,NA,TGTGCCAGCTCACCACCGGGGTCGGAGCAGTACTTC,CASSPPGSEQYF
TRBV30,TRBJ1-1,NA,NA,TGTGCCTACGGACGGGGGGGCCTGGGCACTGAAGCTTTCTTT,CAYGRGGLGTEAFF
TRBV14,TRBJ1-4,NA,large,TGTGCCAGCAGCCCAAGCGAGGGGACGGAAGAAAAACTGTTTTTT,CASSPSEGTEEKLFF
TRBV1,TRBJ2-7,NA,few,TGCGCCAGCAGCCCTGAACCGGGGGGTTCCTACGAGCAGTACTTC,CASSPEPGGSYEQYF
TRBV4-1,TRBJ2-1,TRBD2,NA,TGCGCCAGCAGCTATAGCGGGAGGGAAGCAAATGAGCAGTTCTTC,CASSYSGREANEQFF
TRBV9,TRBJ1-1,NA,NA,TGTGCCAGCACTTCCTCGGGGGCCAGCACTGAAGCTTTCTTT,CASTSSGASTEAFF
TRBV2,TRBJ2-1,NA,NA,TGTGCCAGCGATCGCCGACTGGGGGGGCGAGATGAGCAGTTCTTC,CASDRRLGGRDEQFF
TRBV9,TRBJ2-2,TRBD2,NA,TGTGCCAGCAGCCCCAAAGGGACTAGCGGGAACACCGGGGAGCTGTTTTTT,CASSPKGTSGNTGELFF
TRBV11-3,TRBJ2-2,NA,NA,TGTGCCAGCAGCTTAGTGGGGAACGCCGGGGAGCTGTTTTTT,CASSLVGNAGELFF
TRBV5-1,TRBJ2-6,NA,NA,TGCGCCAGCAGCCCTATGCCCCCTGGGGCCAACGTCCTGACTTTC,CASSPMPPGANVLTF
TRBV19,TRBJ2-7,TRBD1,once,TGTGCCAGCGCCGACTTTGACAGGGGTTACTACGAGCAGTACTTC,CASADFDRGYYEQYF
TRBV25-1,TRBJ1-2,NA,NA,TGTGCCAGCAGTGAATGGCCCTATGGCTACACCTTC,CASSEWPYGYTF
TRBV4-1,TRBJ1-1,NA,NA,TGCGCCAGCAGCTGGGAGGGTTTTGAAGCTTTCTTT,CASSWEGFEAFF
TRBV30,TRBJ2-7,TRBD1,NA,TGTGCCTGGAGTTCCGTACGGACAGGGGTCTACGAGCAGTACTTC,CAWSSVRTGVYEQYF
TRBV9,TRBJ2-7,NA,few,TGTGCCAGCAGCGTAGGGGTAGGGGATCTCCCCTACGAGCAGTACTTC,CASSVGVGDLPYEQYF
TRBV6-8,TRBJ2-3,NA,few,TGTGCCATCAGGGCGGAGGGCACAGATACGCAGTATTTT,CAIRAEGTDTQYF
TRBV2,TRBJ2-2,NA,NA,TGTGCCAGCAGTGAGAAGGGGACGACTCAACGGGCCACCGGGGAGCTGTTTTTT,CASSEKGTTQRATGELFF
TRBV11-3,TRBJ1-1,NA,NA,TGTGCCAGCAGCTTAACGGGGGGCGCGGGCACTGAAGCTTTCTTT,CASSLTGGAGTEAFF